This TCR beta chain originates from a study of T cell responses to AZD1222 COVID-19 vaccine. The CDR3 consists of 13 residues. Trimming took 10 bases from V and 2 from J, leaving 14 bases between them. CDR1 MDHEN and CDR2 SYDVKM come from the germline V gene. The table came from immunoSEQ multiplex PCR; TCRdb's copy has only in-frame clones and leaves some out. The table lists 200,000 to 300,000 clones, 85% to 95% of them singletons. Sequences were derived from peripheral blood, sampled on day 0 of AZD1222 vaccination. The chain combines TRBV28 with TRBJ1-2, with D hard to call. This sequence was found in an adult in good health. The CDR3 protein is CATLVDTNYGYTF. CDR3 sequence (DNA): TGTGCCACCCTGGTCGACACCAACTATGGCTACACCTTC.